These 27 T cell receptor beta chains came from one sample sequenced in a study of CD8+CD57+ T cells in acquired aplastic anemia. CDR3 and TCR beta VDJ profiling relied on a genomic DNA template. TCRdb recomputed calls from the reads with MiXCR, one row per CDR3 protein. There are 180,000 or so distinct CDR3 sequences in the sample; 35% to 50% occur only once, and under 3.5% lies in the top ten. Sequencing was performed on sorted CD4+, CD8+, or CD8+CD57+ T cells (not recorded which) from PBMCs. The receptors were sampled from a human donor in good health.

Concerning this clonotype: At one of its ends the junction is not consistent with the germline gene, which may arise from a read error. This sequence joins TRBV15 and TRBJ2-1; 7 bases agree with TRBD1. Germline loops: CDR1 LNHNV, CDR2 YYDKDF (reference sequence). This CDR3 comprises 15 residues. CDR3 DNA: TGTGCCACCGGCAGAGAGGGCAGGGGGTACAATGAGCAGTTCTTC. Protein product: CATGREGRGYNEQFF.

A note on this clonotype: A read error may be the cause here, since a much bigger clone is one base away. The chain recombines TRBV5-8 with TRBJ2-7, with D hard to call. CDR1 and CDR2 (germline): SGHTS, YDEGEE. The germline V and J ends were trimmed by 0 bases and 5 bases, with 9 bases remaining between them. The CDR3 is 13 amino acids. CDR3 protein: CASSLGIMDEQYF. The CDR3 coding sequence is TGTGCCAGCAGCTTGGGTATAATGGACGAGCAGTACTTC.

This clonotype has a count of ten or more. The chain is built from TRBV5-1 and TRBJ2-7; 8 bases are shared with TRBD1. The J segment lost 2 bases and the V segment lost 5 bases, leaving 9 bases of the junction unmatched. The CDR3 is made up of 15 amino acids. The germline V gene has CDR1 SGHRS and CDR2 YFSETQ. The CDR3 spells CASRPRTGTTYEQYF. For the CDR3, the DNA is TGCGCCAGCAGACCAAGGACAGGGACCACCTACGAGCAGTACTTC.

This clonotype is a singleton in its sample. V and J are TRBV20-1 and TRBJ2-1; TRBD2 agrees at 7 bases. V lost 6 bases and J lost 0; bases outside the gene matches: 8. Germline CDR1 is DFQATT and CDR2 is SNEGSKA (reference sequence). The CDR3 is 15 residues long. The CDR3 sequence is CSATLGGGSYNEQFF. CDR3 nucleotides: TGCAGTGCCACCCTAGGCGGGGGCTCCTACAATGAGCAGTTCTTC.

This clonotype has a count of ten or more. The chain employs TRBV20-1 and TRBJ2-1; 9 bases fit TRBD2. The germline CDR1 and CDR2 sequences are DFQATT and SNEGSKA (reference sequence). The CDR3 spans 15 residues. Trimming took 1 base from V and 8 from J; bases not matched to a gene: 9. The CDR3 here is CSARVPSGIFDEQFF. CDR3 DNA: TGCAGTGCTAGAGTGCCTAGCGGGATATTTGATGAGCAGTTCTTC.

This chain joins TRBV2 and TRBJ1-6; the D is unclear. CDR1 is SNHLY and CDR2 is FYNNEI in the germline V gene. The V end was cut by 7 bases, the J end by 7 bases, with 8 bases between. This CDR3 has 12 residues. The CDR3 region has the DNA TGTGCCAGCACCTCTTTAAATTCACCCCTCCACTTT. Its translation is CASTSLNSPLHF.

This sequence joins TRBV20-1 and TRBJ2-3; 10 nucleotides line up with TRBD2. The CDR3 sequence is 15 residues long. In germline, CDR1 is DFQATT, CDR2 SNEGSKA (reference sequence). V lost 2 bases, J lost 6 bases, and 8 bases stayed unmatched. DNA of the CDR3: TGCAGTGCTAGACAGGCTAGCGGGAGTTCGGATACGCAGTATTTT. Residues: CSARQASGSSDTQYF.

The chain joins TRBV10-3 to TRBJ2-3; unclear D gene. The V gene's germline CDR1 is ENHRY and CDR2 SYGVKD. Between the trimmed V and J ends, which lost 8 bases and 1 base, there was a span of 10 bases. This CDR3 contains 13 residues. Here the CDR3 DNA reads TGTGCCATCCTTGACGGGCGCACAGATACGCAGTATTTT. Encoded protein: CAILDGRTDTQYF.

The chain joins TRBV5-1 to TRBJ2-1; no clear D. The V end lost 3 bases, the J end lost 5 bases, and 15 bases lay between the germline ends. This CDR3 is 15 amino acids long. CDR1 is SGHRS, CDR2 YFSETQ, per germline. This CDR3 reads CASSSKSQSDNEQFF. As DNA, the CDR3 is TGCGCCAGCAGCTCGAAGTCACAATCCGACAATGAGCAGTTCTTC.

The genes are TRBV11-2 and TRBJ1-1; possible D gene TRBD1, 5 bases. The CDR3 is 13 residues long. V was trimmed by 1 base and J by 10 bases, leaving 13 bases between them. The germline V gene encodes CDR1 SGHAT and CDR2 FQNNGV. The CDR3 nucleotides are TGTGCCAGCAGCTTAGGTCTGCAGGGTCCAGCTTTCTTT. Protein sequence: CASSLGLQGPAFF.

As concerns this clonotype: A much bigger clone sits one base away, suggesting this may be a read error. This chain's CDR3 is CVSSDRSRGPANQPQHF. CDR3 nucleotide sequence: TGTGTCAGTTCCGACCGAAGCAGGGGCCCCGCCAATCAGCCCCAGCATTTT. J is TRBJ1-5 and V is TRBV19; perhaps TRBD1 as D (6 bases). The CDR3 is 17 amino acids. The germline gives CDR1 LNHDA, CDR2 SQIVND (reference sequence).

This clonotype has ten or more counts. V is TRBV20-1 and J is TRBJ2-1; maybe TRBD2 (5 bases). The CDR3 loop spans 12 amino acids. Trimming pared 5 bases from V and 8 bases from J, leaving 13 bases between. Germline V lookup: CDR1 DFQATT, CDR2 SNEGSKA (reference sequence). The CDR3 is CSAVGRYDEQFF. CDR3 in DNA: TGCAGTGCTGTTGGGAGATATGATGAGCAGTTCTTC.

The table lists this clonotype with a few counts. This sequence joins TRBV12-3 or TRBV12-4 and TRBJ1-2; a weak D match, TRBD1 (5 bases). The CDR3 has 14 residues. The ends were cut back, 5 bases at V and 2 bases at J, with 12 bases in the middle. The chain's CDR3 is CASSGGAGNYGYTF. The CDR3 region has the DNA TGTGCCAGCAGTGGTGGGGCAGGGAACTATGGCTACACCTTC.

This rearrangement joins TRBV15 to TRBJ2-7; D gene uncertain. Germline CDR1 reads LNHNV; CDR2 reads YYDKDF (reference sequence). V dropped 1 base and J dropped 6 bases, with 19 bases sitting between them. The CDR3 length is 16 residues. The CDR3 region is CATSRGVFGLEAEQYF. In DNA, the CDR3 is TGTGCCACCAGCAGAGGGGTATTCGGTCTAGAGGCCGAGCAGTACTTC.

The chain links TRBV5-1 to TRBJ2-7, with D perhaps matching TRBD1 or TRBD2 (7 bases each). The CDR3 spans 15 residues. V was trimmed by 1 base and J by 2 bases, leaving 13 bases between them. Germline V lookup: CDR1 SGHRS, CDR2 YFSETQ. CDR3 in amino acids: CASSLSGTETYEQYF. CDR3 coding DNA: TGCGCCAGCAGCTTGAGCGGGACAGAGACCTACGAGCAGTACTTC.

A few counts support this clonotype. The chain links TRBV6-5 to TRBJ2-2; D perhaps matches TRBD1 (7 bases). The germline V gene encodes CDR1 MNHEY and CDR2 SVGAGI. The germline V and J ends were trimmed by 2 bases and 5 bases, with 12 bases remaining between them. The CDR3 covers 15 residues. The CDR3 DNA follows: TGTGCCAGCAGTTACATCCAGGGGGGAACCGGGGAGCTGTTTTTT. It specifies CASSYIQGGTGELFF.

This chain links TRBV2 with TRBJ2-3, with D tentatively TRBD2 (5 bases). This CDR3 is 12 amino acids long. V gave up 4 bases and J gave up 6 bases, with 8 bases separating them. Germline V CDR1 and CDR2: SNHLY, FYNNEI. CDR3 DNA: TGTGCCAGCAGTGGTTGGGAGGATACGCAGTATTTT. Translating gives CASSGWEDTQYF.

This clonotype was picked up many times. The chain couples TRBV5-1 to TRBJ2-2; D is uncertain. Germline CDR1 reads SGHRS; CDR2 reads YFSETQ. V was clipped by 1 base and J by 8 bases, with 18 bases between them. This CDR3 has 16 residues. CDR3: CASSLPLGPKTGELFF. CDR3 sequence (DNA): TGCGCCAGCAGCTTGCCCCTCGGTCCAAAGACAGGGGAGCTGTTTTTT.

This chain connects TRBV20-1 to TRBJ2-2, with D possibly matching TRBD1 (6 bases). The CDR3 is 13 amino acids. The germline V gene encodes CDR1 DFQATT and CDR2 SNEGSKA (reference sequence). V lost 3 bases and J 5 bases, leaving 10 bases between the germline ends. This chain's CDR3 is CSARGTLTGELFF. DNA for the CDR3: TGCAGTGCTAGGGGGACATTGACCGGGGAGCTGTTTTTT.

The chain joins TRBV2 to TRBJ2-3; D may be TRBD2 (5 bases). The length of the CDR3 is 12 residues. With 6 bases removed from V and 10 bases from J, the gap between germline ends came to 14 bases. The germline V gene has CDR1 SNHLY and CDR2 FYNNEI. This CDR3 reads CASRELAWAQYF. The CDR3 DNA follows: TGTGCCAGCAGAGAGCTAGCTTGGGCGCAGTATTTT.

In its sample, this clonotype was seen many times. The V gene is TRBV12-3 or TRBV12-4, the J gene TRBJ2-3; D assignment may be TRBD1 or TRBD2 (5 bases each). Trimming cost V 2 bases and J 4 bases, with 10 bases left between them. CDR3 length: 14 amino acids. CDR3 sequence reads: CASSLPGSADTQYF. CDR3 DNA sequence: TGTGCCAGCAGTTTACCAGGGAGTGCAGATACGCAGTATTTT.

On this clonotype itself: The conserved closing phenylalanine or tryptophan is absent in this CDR3, likely reflecting a read error. The chain uses TRBV7-2 and TRBJ2-5; D is unresolved. The CDR3 extends over 11 amino acids. Germline-derived CDR1 and CDR2 are SGHTA and FQGNSA. V was pared by 7 bases and J by 2 bases, with 5 bases between. CDR3 in amino acids: CASKEQETQYL. The CDR3 nucleotides read TGTGCCAGCAAGGAACAAGAGACCCAGTACCTC.

This clonotype was found many times. This sequence joins TRBV2 and TRBJ1-4; D uncertain. V lost 4 bases to trimming and J lost 8 bases, with 11 bases between them. From germline, CDR1 is SNHLY and CDR2 FYNNEI. The CDR3 is 13 residues long. The CDR3 bases are TGTGCCAGCAGTGGGGATAGGGCAGAAAAACTGTTTTTT. Its translation: CASSGDRAEKLFF.

The chain recombines TRBV2 with TRBJ2-7; either TRBD1 or TRBD2 may fit D (5 bases each). This CDR3 has 14 amino acids. V was pared by 3 bases and J by 2 bases, with 11 bases between. Per germline, CDR1 SNHLY and CDR2 FYNNEI. Here the CDR3 DNA reads TGTGCCAGCAGTGAGCGAGGGACCCCCTACGAGCAGTACTTC. Translation: CASSERGTPYEQYF.

This clonotype was observed a handful of times. This chain links TRBV18 with TRBJ2-7, with D unresolved. V was clipped by 3 bases and J by 5 bases, with 17 bases between them. The V gene's germline CDR1 is KGHSH and CDR2 LQKENI. The CDR3 consists of 15 residues. In DNA form, the CDR3 reads TGTGCCAGCTCACCCAACACCCATACCTACGACGAGCAGTACTTC. This codes for CASSPNTHTYDEQYF.

This clonotype came up many times. The chain uses TRBV5-5 and TRBJ2-7; D not resolved. The CDR3 spans 12 residues. The V gene's germline CDR1 is SGHKS and CDR2 YYEKEE (reference sequence). V lost 1 base and J lost 7, with 9 bases in between. The CDR3 protein is CASSLRVGEQYF. CDR3 bases: TGTGCCAGCAGCTTGAGGGTGGGTGAGCAGTACTTC.

This clonotype was picked up a small number of times. The genes are TRBV20-1 and TRBJ2-7; D perhaps matches TRBD2 (7 bases). Germline V gives CDR1 DFQATT, CDR2 SNEGSKA (reference sequence). V lost 7 bases to trimming and J lost 4 bases, with 17 bases between them. The CDR3 consists of 13 residues. CDR3 region: CSGTEGGLYEQYF. As DNA, the CDR3 is TGCAGTGGGACAGAGGGAGGGTTGTACGAGCAGTACTTC.